The 27 T cell receptor beta chains presented below share a single source sample, sequenced in a study of PD-1 blockade in mismatch repair-deficient tumors. Sequencing was performed with immunoSEQ multiplex PCR; in TCRdb, only in-frame clones are kept and a portion is missing. The table lists approximately 63,000 clones, more than 70% of them singletons. The starting material was peripheral blood, obtained 52 weeks after starting pembrolizumab. Every receptor here comes from an adult with mismatch repair-deficient cancer.

CDR3 in DNA: TGTGCCAGCAGCTTGGGGGGGACAGATACGCAGTATTTT. It codes for CASSLGGTDTQYF. J is TRBJ2-3 and V is TRBV5-4; either TRBD1 or TRBD2 may supply D (5 bases each). Germline V CDR1 and CDR2: SGHNT, YYREEE (reference sequence). Trimming took off 0 bases at V and 3 bases at J, with 5 bases between the two ends. The CDR3 contains 13 residues.

This clone was found a few times. The same CDR3 also results from other DNA sequences found in this sample. The rearrangement joins TRBV9 to TRBJ2-5; 7 bases fit TRBD2. Germline CDR1 and CDR2: SGDLS and YYNGEE. The J segment lost 2 bases and the V segment lost 4 bases, leaving 5 bases of the junction unmatched. There are 14 residues in the CDR3. CDR3 loop: CASSPRDYQETQYF. Written as DNA, the CDR3 is TGTGCCAGCAGCCCTCGGGACTATCAAGAGACCCAGTACTTC.

V and J are TRBV12-5 and TRBJ1-5; D is uncertain. Germline-derived CDR1 and CDR2 are LGHNT and FRNRAP. With 1 base removed from V and 6 bases from J, the gap between germline ends came to 16 bases. CDR3 length: 16 amino acids. The CDR3 sequence: CASGLAFSGVGQPQHF. DNA for the CDR3: TGTGCTAGTGGTTTGGCCTTCTCGGGTGTCGGTCAGCCCCAGCATTTT.

Here the CDR3 reads CASSSQGNQPQHF. CDR3 DNA: TGTGCCAGCAGCTCACAGGGGAATCAGCCCCAGCATTTT. This sequence joins TRBV13 and TRBJ1-5; 7 positions match TRBD1. J was trimmed by 4 bases and V by 4 bases; bases with no gene match: 1. The CDR3 loop spans 13 amino acids. CDR1 and CDR2 from the germline V gene are PRHDT and FYEKMQ (reference sequence).

The V and J genes are TRBV7-4 and TRBJ2-7; no clear D. The V end was cut by 4 bases, the J end by 2 bases, with 18 bases between. In germline, CDR1 is SGHVT, CDR2 SQSDAQ. This CDR3 has 16 residues. The CDR3 loop is CASSSRMAPETYEQYF. In DNA, the CDR3 is TGTGCCAGCAGCTCCCGAATGGCCCCAGAGACCTACGAGCAGTACTTC.

V usage is TRBV5-1 and J usage is TRBJ2-6, with a weak D call TRBD1 (5 bases). Germline CDR1 SGHRS, CDR2 YFSETQ. V lost 4 bases and J lost 0, with 17 bases in between. This CDR3 is 18 amino acids long. The CDR3 region is CASSLPGQGLSGANVLTF. The CDR3 DNA sequence: TGCGCCAGCAGCCTACCAGGTCAGGGCCTCTCTGGGGCCAACGTCCTGACTTTC.

This chain uses TRBV5-6 with TRBJ1-4, with a possible D match to TRBD1 (5 bases). V shed 4 bases and J shed 2 bases, with 15 bases lying between them. The CDR3 has 16 residues. CDR1 and CDR2 from the germline V gene are SGHDT and YYEEEE. CDR3 loop: CASSETGRVTNEKLFF. For the CDR3, the DNA is TGTGCCAGCAGCGAGACGGGACGGGTCACTAATGAAAAACTGTTTTTT.

V usage is TRBV7-9 and J usage is TRBJ1-5; 12 nucleotides line up with TRBD1. The CDR3 is 16 amino acids. Germline-derived CDR1 and CDR2 are SEHNR and FQNEAQ (reference sequence). Unmatched junction bases numbered 5, after V lost 0 bases and J lost 8 bases. CDR3 loop: CASSLAGTGGNEPQHF. The CDR3 DNA sequence: TGTGCCAGCAGCTTAGCCGGGACAGGGGGCAACGAGCCCCAGCATTTT.

The chain couples TRBV11-3 to TRBJ1-2, with D possibly being TRBD1 (6 bases). V lost 1 base, J lost 2 bases, and 11 bases lay in between. The V gene's germline CDR1 is SGHNT and CDR2 YENEEA. The CDR3 consists of 15 residues. The CDR3 coding sequence is TGTGCCAGCAGCTTAGTCCAGGGGAGGAACTATGGCTACACCTTC. Translating gives CASSLVQGRNYGYTF.

The chain carries TRBV5-4 and TRBJ2-3, with 9 bases identical to TRBD1. Germline V lookup: CDR1 SGHNT, CDR2 YYREEE (reference sequence). This CDR3 region has 15 residues. The ends lost 4 bases at V and 5 bases at J; junction bases unmatched: 8. The CDR3 region is CASSGTGTGRDTQYF. The CDR3 DNA is TGTGCCAGCAGCGGGACCGGGACAGGGCGAGATACGCAGTATTTT.

J is TRBJ1-1 and V is TRBV5-4; D ambiguous. Per the germline V gene, CDR1 is SGHNT and CDR2 is YYREEE (reference sequence). The ends were cut back, 1 base at V and 0 bases at J, with 10 bases in the middle. This CDR3 contains 15 residues. CDR3 in amino acids: CASSLSYSMNTEAFF. CDR3 sequence (DNA): TGTGCCAGCAGCTTGTCCTACAGTATGAACACTGAAGCTTTCTTT.

The rearrangement uses TRBV13 and TRBJ2-7; no definite D call. The CDR3 spans 12 residues. The V gene lost 1 base and the J gene lost 5 bases, with 6 bases spanning the gap. Germline CDR1 PRHDT, CDR2 FYEKMQ (reference sequence). The CDR3 nucleotides read TGTGCCAGCAGCTTAGACGGAAACGAGCAGTACTTC. This codes for CASSLDGNEQYF.

This clone was seen only a few times. This chain connects TRBV7-6 to TRBJ2-7; 10 bases agree with TRBD1. The germline gives CDR1 SGHVS, CDR2 FNYEAQ. The V segment lost 2 bases and the J segment 5 bases; nucleotides outside the gene matches: 6. CDR3 length: 15 residues. The CDR3 reads CASSLPGQGFDEQYF. The CDR3 nucleotides are TGTGCCAGCAGCTTACCGGGACAGGGGTTCGACGAGCAGTACTTC.

This rearrangement joins TRBV19 to TRBJ2-3; 10 bases agree with TRBD2. The CDR3 contains 14 residues. The junction had 6 bases not matched to a gene; V was cut back by 9 bases and J by 3 bases. Germline CDR1 is LNHDA and CDR2 is SQIVND (reference sequence). The chain's CDR3 is CASSRLAGTDTQYF. CDR3 DNA: TGTGCCAGCAGCAGACTAGCGGGTACAGATACGCAGTATTTT.

The gene calls are TRBV19 and TRBJ2-7, with TRBD2 matching over 7 bases. V lost 3 bases and J lost 6; bases outside the gene matches: 11. The CDR3 has 15 amino acids. Germline V gene sequence: CDR1 LNHDA, CDR2 SQIVND (reference sequence). Written as DNA, the CDR3 is TGTGCCAGTAGTATGATGAGAGGGAGGGCCGGCGAGCAGTACTTC. Amino acid sequence: CASSMMRGRAGEQYF.

This chain connects TRBV27 to TRBJ2-5, with 8 bases matching TRBD2. Germline loops: CDR1 MNHEY, CDR2 SMNVEV (reference sequence). The V segment lost 7 bases and the J segment 4 bases; nucleotides outside the gene matches: 8. The CDR3 totals 14 residues. The CDR3 loop is CASKKRGGRETQYF. Here the CDR3 DNA reads TGTGCCAGCAAGAAACGGGGGGGCCGAGAGACCCAGTACTTC.

J is TRBJ2-3 and V is TRBV10-3; TRBD1 might be the D (6 bases). The germline V and J ends were trimmed by 9 bases and 0 bases, with 10 bases remaining between them. Looked up from germline, CDR1 is ENHRY and CDR2 is SYGVKD. CDR3 size: 13 residues. The CDR3 here is CAIKGQSTDTQYF. The CDR3 DNA is TGTGCCATAAAGGGACAAAGCACAGATACGCAGTATTTT.

In this sample, this clone is large (0.1 to 1%). The chain uses TRBV5-1 and TRBJ1-2; D gene unclear. The CDR3 extends over 13 amino acids. V was shortened by 3 bases and J by 5 bases, with 11 bases between the two germline ends. CDR1 and CDR2 (germline): SGHRS, YFSETQ. CDR3 region: CASSWAPVYGYTF. For the CDR3, the DNA is TGCGCCAGCAGCTGGGCCCCGGTATATGGCTACACCTTC.

The chain is built from TRBV25-1 and TRBJ1-4, with D maybe TRBD1 (5 bases). V was pared by 3 bases and J by 4 bases, with 9 bases between. Germline lookup yields CDR1 MGHDK and CDR2 SYGVNS. The CDR3 is 14 amino acids. The CDR3 bases are TGTGCCAGCAGTGAGGGGACCTATAATGAAAAACTGTTTTTT. As protein: CASSEGTYNEKLFF.

The J gene is TRBJ2-3, the V gene TRBV28; 12 positions match TRBD1. V trimming: 5 bases; J trimming: 2 bases; junction bases outside the gene matches: 2. The CDR3 is 15 amino acids. The V gene's germline CDR1 is MDHEN and CDR2 SYDVKM. The CDR3 DNA reads TGTGCCAGCAGTGTGGGACAGGGGGCCACAGATACGCAGTATTTT. Translating it yields CASSVGQGATDTQYF.

This chain joins TRBV5-8 and TRBJ2-1; no clear D. CDR1 SGHTS and CDR2 YDEGEE come from the germline V gene. CDR3 length: 16 residues. Trimming stripped 2 bases from V and 4 bases from J, with 16 bases between. The CDR3 loop is CASSFRGSTEYNEQFF. As DNA, the CDR3 is TGTGCCAGCAGCTTTCGAGGCTCTACAGAGTACAATGAGCAGTTCTTC.

A single count supports this clone. J is TRBJ2-1 and V is TRBV23-1; 12 nucleotides match TRBD2. TRBV23-1 is reported as an ORF; its role is uncertain. The CDR3 has 15 amino acids. Unmatched junction bases numbered 10, after V lost 6 bases and J lost 10 bases. The CDR3 reads CASREPSGRAREQFF. The CDR3 DNA reads as TGCGCCAGCAGGGAGCCTAGCGGGAGGGCCAGAGAGCAGTTCTTC.

The CDR3 region has the DNA TGTGCCAGTACCCCCAGGAGAGGGGGTGACACCATATATTTT. Residues: CASTPRRGGDTIYF. The rearrangement uses TRBV19 and TRBJ1-3, with D tentatively TRBD1 (6 bases). Trimming cost V 7 bases and J 8 bases, with 18 bases left between them. In germline, CDR1 is LNHDA, CDR2 SQIVND (reference sequence). CDR3 length: 14 residues.

This rearrangement joins TRBV2 to TRBJ2-7, with 12 bases matching TRBD2. The CDR3 totals 15 residues. V lost 5 bases, J lost 4 bases, and 6 bases stayed unmatched. CDR1 is SNHLY and CDR2 is FYNNEI in the germline V gene. The CDR3 DNA sequence: TGTGCCAGCAGTCCTGCTAGCGGGAGGGGATACGAGCAGTACTTC. Translation gives CASSPASGRGYEQYF.

V gene TRBV5-5 combines with J gene TRBJ2-7; D is perhaps TRBD1 or TRBD2 (5 bases each). V gave up 4 bases and J gave up 2 bases, with 13 bases separating them. CDR1 is SGHKS, CDR2 YYEKEE, per germline (reference sequence). The CDR3 covers 14 residues. The CDR3 sequence is CASSARGGTYEQYF. The CDR3 DNA is TGTGCCAGCAGCGCCCGGGGCGGCACCTACGAGCAGTACTTC.

The chain couples TRBV18 to TRBJ2-5; TRBD2 aligns across 12 bases. The CDR3 is 18 amino acids. The germline CDR1 and CDR2 sequences are KGHSH and LQKENI. The V and J ends lost 2 bases and 4 bases, in that order; junction bases with no gene match: 11. The CDR3, as DNA: TGTGCCAGCTCACCAGCTCTAGGACTAGCGGGGAGGGCAGAGACCCAGTACTTC. Translated, it gives CASSPALGLAGRAETQYF.

V and J are TRBV5-4 and TRBJ2-7; D is perhaps TRBD2 (5 bases). Trimming left V 0 bases short and J 4 bases short, with 8 bases between. CDR1 and CDR2 from the germline V gene are SGHNT and YYREEE (reference sequence). This CDR3 is built from 13 residues. The chain's CDR3 is CASSLGTDYEQYF. Here the CDR3 DNA reads TGTGCCAGCAGCTTGGGGACTGATTACGAGCAGTACTTC.